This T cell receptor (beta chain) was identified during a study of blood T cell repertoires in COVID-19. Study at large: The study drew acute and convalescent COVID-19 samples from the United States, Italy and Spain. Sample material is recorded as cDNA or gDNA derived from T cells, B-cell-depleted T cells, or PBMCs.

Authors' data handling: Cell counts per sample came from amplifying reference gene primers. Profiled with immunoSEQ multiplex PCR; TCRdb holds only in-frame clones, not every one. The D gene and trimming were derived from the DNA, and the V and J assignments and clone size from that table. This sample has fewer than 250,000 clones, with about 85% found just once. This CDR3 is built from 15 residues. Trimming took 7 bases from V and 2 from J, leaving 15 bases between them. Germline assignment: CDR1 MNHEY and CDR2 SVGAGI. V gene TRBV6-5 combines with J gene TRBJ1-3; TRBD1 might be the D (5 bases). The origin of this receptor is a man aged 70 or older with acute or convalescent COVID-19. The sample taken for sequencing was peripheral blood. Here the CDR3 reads CASTLGGTPGNTIYF. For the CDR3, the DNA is TGTGCCAGCACTCTGGGCGGGACCCCTGGAAACACCATATATTTT.